The 19 T cell receptor beta chains given below trace back to one sample, sequenced in a study of patients and donors after allogeneic stem cell transplantation. One entry per CDR3 protein, called by TCRdb with MiXCR from the RT-PCR reads. The sample carries about 160,000 distinct CDR3 sequences, 20% to 25% recorded once. Sequencing was performed on blood, either unsorted or a sorted T cell fraction (not recorded which). All receptors come from a human donor who was either an allogeneic HSCT recipient or a stem cell or donor lymphocyte infusion donor (not recorded which). It is not recorded whose cells these are; they may come from a transplant donor.

The chain carries TRBV12-3 or TRBV12-4 and TRBJ2-3; 14 nucleotides align to TRBD2. The CDR3 is 15 residues long. After removal of 7 bases from V and 3 bases from J, the junction contained 3 bases not matched to a gene. The CDR3 sequence is CASKGTSGGTDTQYF. CDR3 nucleotides: TGTGCCAGCAAAGGGACTAGCGGGGGAACAGATACGCAGTATTTT.

The chain combines TRBV6-6 with TRBJ2-7; D not certain. CDR1 is MNHNY, CDR2 SVGAGI, per germline (reference sequence). Trimming took 5 bases from V and 7 from J, leaving 9 bases between them. The CDR3 consists of 11 residues. The CDR3: CASSLSLEQYF. The CDR3 DNA follows: TGTGCCAGCAGTCTCTCTTTGGAGCAGTACTTC.

The chain recombines TRBV5-5 with TRBJ2-7; D uncertain. In germline, CDR1 is SGHKS, CDR2 YYEKEE (reference sequence). Trimming pared 0 bases from V and 1 base from J, leaving 8 bases between. The CDR3 has 14 residues. CDR3 sequence (DNA): TGTGCCAGCAGCTTGGTAACAGATTCCTACGAGCAGTACTTC. Amino acids: CASSLVTDSYEQYF. Combining the CDR3 with reference TRBV5-5 and TRBJ2-7 gives the whole variable domain DAGVTQSPTHLIKTRGQQVTLRCSPISGHKSVSWYQQVLGQGPQFIFQYYEKEERGRGNFPDRFSARQFPNYSSELNVNALLLGDSALYLCASSLVTDSYEQYFGPGTRLTVT.

This chain joins TRBV12-3 or TRBV12-4 and TRBJ2-1, with 11 bases matching TRBD2. J was trimmed by 14 bases and V by 1 base; bases with no gene match: 10. The CDR3 loop spans 15 amino acids. The CDR3 bases are TGTGCCAGCAGTTTAGGGGTAGCGGGAGGGGGTTTGGAGTTCTTC. It is translated as CASSLGVAGGGLEFF.

The chain uses TRBV7-9 and TRBJ2-7; no clear D. Germline CDR1 and CDR2: SEHNR and FQNEAQ (reference sequence). Deletions cut 5 bases from V and 2 bases from J, with 13 bases between. The CDR3 extends over 14 amino acids. DNA for the CDR3: TGTGCCAGCAGCCCTAGACGGCCTCCCTACGAGCAGTACTTC. This codes for CASSPRRPPYEQYF.

The rearrangement uses TRBV7-9 and TRBJ1-6; 8 nucleotides agree with TRBD1. There are 15 residues in the CDR3. J was trimmed by 5 bases and V by 10 bases; bases with no gene match: 10. The germline V gene encodes CDR1 SEHNR and CDR2 FQNEAQ (reference sequence). Here the CDR3 DNA reads TGTGCCACCCACGCCCCGGGACAGGATAATTCACCCCTCCACTTT. Its protein product is CATHAPGQDNSPLHF.

Only a few counts were recorded for this clonotype. The CDR3 loop reads CASNKRDRNTDTQYF. DNA for the CDR3: TGTGCCAGCAATAAGCGGGACAGGAACACAGATACGCAGTATTTT. This chain links TRBV21-1 with TRBJ2-3; the tabulated D call, TRBD1, remains unverified against the DNA. TRBV21-1 is assigned pseudogene status. This CDR3 has 15 residues.

This clonotype was counted between two and nine times. The chain joins TRBV12-3 or TRBV12-4 to TRBJ2-5; D tentatively reads TRBD1 or TRBD2 (5 bases each). The ends were cut back, 4 bases at V and 5 bases at J, with 11 bases in the middle. The CDR3 runs to 13 residues. Written as DNA, the CDR3 is TGTGCCAGCAGTTCCTCGGGGCTGGAGACCCAGTACTTC. The encoded protein is CASSSSGLETQYF.

This chain uses TRBV5-1 with TRBJ2-1; D ambiguous. This CDR3 is built from 11 residues. In germline, CDR1 is SGHRS, CDR2 YFSETQ. Trimming took 4 bases from V and 5 from J, leaving 4 bases between them. The CDR3, as DNA: TGCGCCAGCAGCGTCAACAATGAGCAGTTCTTC. Translated: CASSVNNEQFF. Using reference TRBV5-1 and TRBJ2-1 for the parts outside the CDR3, the full variable domain is KAGVTQTPRYLIKTRGQQVTLSCSPISGHRSVSWYQQTPGQGLQFLFEYFSETQRNKGNFPGRFSGRQFSNSRSEMNVSTLELGDSALYLCASSVNNEQFFGPGTRLTVL.

The V and J genes are TRBV11-2 and TRBJ2-1; 8 positions agree with TRBD2. Germline CDR1 SGHAT, CDR2 FQNNGV. V shed 5 bases and J 4 bases; nucleotides not matched to a gene: 13. The CDR3 totals 17 residues. As DNA, the CDR3 is TGTGCCAGCAGCCTCCATGTTCGGGGGGGCCTATACAATGAGCAGTTCTTC. It codes for CASSLHVRGGLYNEQFF.

CDR3 DNA: TGTGCCAGCAGCTCCGGGACAGGGTTACATCAGCCCCAGCATTTT. Amino acid sequence: CASSSGTGLHQPQHF. The rearrangement joins TRBV5-8 to TRBJ1-5, with 9 positions matching TRBD1. CDR1 and CDR2 from the germline V gene are SGHTS and YDEGEE. The CDR3 length is 15 residues. J lost 5 bases, V lost 3 bases, and 6 bases had no gene match. Looking up the rest from reference TRBV5-8 and TRBJ1-5 gives the full variable domain: EAGVTQSPTHLIKTRGQQATLRCSPISGHTSVYWYQQALGLGLQFLLWYDEGEERNRGNFPPRFSGRQFPNYSSELNVNALELEDSALYLCASSSGTGLHQPQHFGDGTRLSIL.

In its sample, this clonotype was seen a few times. J is TRBJ1-2 and V is TRBV6-1; D possibly corresponds to TRBD1 (5 bases). The V end lost 11 bases, the J end lost 2 bases, and 9 bases lay between the germline ends. There are 11 residues in the CDR3. CDR1 is MNHNS, CDR2 SASEGT, per germline. The CDR3 nucleotides read TGTGCCGGAGGGGTAAACTATGGCTACACCTTC. Its translation is CAGGVNYGYTF.

In its sample, this clonotype was seen many times. The V gene is TRBV18, the J gene TRBJ1-5; the D is unclear. CDR3 length: 13 residues. CDR1 is KGHSH, CDR2 LQKENI, per germline. V was pared by 6 bases and J by 0 bases, with 6 bases between. The CDR3 DNA is TGTGCCAGCTCCGAGTATAGCAATCAGCCCCAGCATTTT. This encodes CASSEYSNQPQHF.

This chain links TRBV27 with TRBJ2-3, with TRBD1 matching 8 bases. Germline loops: CDR1 MNHEY, CDR2 SMNVEV (reference sequence). CDR3 length: 14 amino acids. V was pared by 8 bases and J by 4 bases, with 8 bases of the junction left unmatched. CDR3 DNA: TGTGCCAGCGCCGGACAGGGAGTATCAGATACGCAGTATTTT. This codes for CASAGQGVSDTQYF.

This chain uses TRBV4-1 with TRBJ1-1; D unresolved. Trimming left V 6 bases short and J 3 bases short, with 14 bases between. Germline V lookup: CDR1 MGHRA, CDR2 YSYEKL. CDR3 length: 14 residues. The CDR3 sequence: CASSPWQADTEAFF. The DNA for the CDR3 is TGCGCCAGCAGTCCTTGGCAGGCCGACACTGAAGCTTTCTTT.

Notes on this clonotype: Because it lacks the conserved phenylalanine or tryptophan at the end, this CDR3 is likely a read error. V is TRBV12-3 or TRBV12-4 and J is TRBJ2-2, with a possible D match to TRBD2 (6 bases). The CDR3 extends over 15 amino acids. The V end lost 5 bases, the J end lost 1 base, and 11 bases lay between the germline ends. CDR3 nucleotide sequence: TGTGCCAGCAGTCGGGGACTCCAGAACACCGGGGAGCTGTTTTTG. It encodes CASSRGLQNTGELFL.

This clonotype was detected many times. This chain links TRBV5-1 with TRBJ1-6; a weak D match, TRBD1 (6 bases). CDR1 is SGHRS and CDR2 is YFSETQ in the germline V gene. Trimming stripped 5 bases from V and 5 bases from J, with 8 bases between. CDR3 length: 13 amino acids. The CDR3 DNA reads as TGCGCCAGCAGTTGGACAGATAATTCACCCCTCCACTTT. It is translated as CASSWTDNSPLHF. Complete variable domain (other parts from reference TRBV5-1 and TRBJ1-6): KAGVTQTPRYLIKTRGQQVTLSCSPISGHRSVSWYQQTPGQGLQFLFEYFSETQRNKGNFPGRFSGRQFSNSRSEMNVSTLELGDSALYLCASSWTDNSPLHFGNGTRLTVT.

This clonotype was detected only once. This chain links TRBV20-1 with TRBJ2-7; D not resolved. There are 13 residues in the CDR3. The germline V and J ends were trimmed by 6 bases and 3 bases, with 15 bases remaining between them. Germline V gives CDR1 DFQATT, CDR2 SNEGSKA (reference sequence). CDR3 protein: CSATRDPNYEQYF. The CDR3, as DNA: TGCAGTGCAACCCGTGACCCTAACTACGAGCAGTACTTC.

This clonotype occurred a few times. V and J are TRBV3-1 and TRBJ2-1, with 15 bases identical to TRBD2. This CDR3 has 16 amino acids. CDR1 is LGHDT and CDR2 is YNNKEL in the germline V gene (reference sequence). V lost 4 bases and J lost 9; bases outside the gene matches: 7. The CDR3 coding sequence is TGTGCCAGCAGCCCAGGACTAGCGGGGGGGCTTAGTGAGCAGTTCTTC. Translation gives CASSPGLAGGLSEQFF.